This T cell receptor beta chain was sequenced in a study of T cell repertoires in cytomegalovirus infection. The wider study: Recently identified HLA-C-restricted and well-studied HLA-B-restricted CMV epitopes were used. Public TCR beta signature analysis indicated the presence of both CMV infection and matching HLA type.

This clonotype was observed many times. Its antigen remains unknown. Findings of the study overall: HLA-C-restricted CMV-specific TCR beta clonotypes were dominant in the ex vivo response. CMV carriers having the relevant HLA were flagged by cumulative public TCR beta family frequency.

TCRdb re-derived calls from the reads in MiXCR, one entry per CDR3 protein. Altogether some 900,000 distinct CDR3 sequences are present, roughly 33% being singletons, with the ten largest covering around 12%. The CDR3 loop spans 15 amino acids. The junction had 9 bases not matched to a gene; V was cut back by 4 bases and J by 7 bases. Germline V CDR1 and CDR2: KGHDR, SFDVKD. The V and J genes are TRBV24-1 and TRBJ2-3, with TRBD1 matching over 8 bases. The sequencing here drew on cultured CD8+ T cells from PBMCs, taken from culture after CMV antigen stimulation. This clonotype was obtained from a human donor in good health (CMV status not recorded). Some clones in this sample may be carry-over from other donors' samples. CDR3: CATSDLTQGANTQYF. The CDR3, as DNA: TGTGCCACCAGTGACCTAACTCAGGGGGCTAATACGCAGTATTTT.